This TCR beta chain was identified in a study of radiation and T cells in renal cell carcinoma (dated by TCRdb to 2020 to 2022). In the study overall: Samples were obtained from a clinical trial, in which 15 Gy stereotactic body radiation therapy was delivered to primary renal cell carcinomas and nephrectomy was performed 4 weeks later. In total, about 53 samples, comprising some 25 tumors and approximately 27 peripheral blood samples, were subjected to TCR beta sequencing. In the 53 samples combined, 4 million to 5 million unique CDR3 nucleotide sequences were found, encoding about 3 million unique CDR3 amino acid sequences. The research as a whole found: Top tumor clonotypes rose in blood from baseline to 2 weeks post-radiation, then contracted by 4 weeks, suggesting transient expansion of tumor-resident clones. With a single-armed trial design, the study had no way to address how radiation dose or scheduling affects the TCR repertoire. No pretreatment tumor biopsies were available, so the baseline intratumoral presence of clonotypes could not be determined. Dynamics of the blood repertoire were not tracked past 4 weeks after treatment.

Taken with the paper, the label for time point translates to: blood 2 weeks post-SBRT. The sample's treatment or condition label, in plain terms: 15 Gy SBRT to primary tumor, nephrectomy 4 weeks later. To follow tumor-enriched clonotypes, serial peripheral blood was collected from radiation-treated patients at baseline and at 2 weeks and 4 weeks after SBRT. Renal cell carcinoma with clear cell pathology was present in all patients. The QIAamp DNA Blood Mini Kit (Qiagen) was used to prepare genomic DNA for TCR sequencing. Only samples passing all quality control checks were included in the analyses. Following the manufacturer's recommendations, the immunoSEQ kit was used to generate TCR beta libraries from genomic DNA. For library preparation, a first multiplex PCR was performed with proprietary primers, followed by a second PCR in which unique barcodes were added, and bead cleanups were performed after each round. Each sample batch included a kit-provided positive control reaction and a negative control reaction. The final libraries were assessed on an Agilent 4200 TapeStation D1000 ScreenTape, pooled by volume, and quantified by qPCR. An Illumina NextSeq500 fitted with a MidOutput 150-cycle cartridge performed the sequencing, running 156 Read1 cycles and 15 Index1 cycles with the kit's custom primers. The pooled library was loaded at roughly 0.94 pM with a roughly 20% PhiX control spike-in. The original methods were these. Vendor-processed data were analyzed in R, and a clonotype was defined as all T cells sharing the same CDR3 nucleotide sequence. In the clone abundance analyses, frequencies were normalized to the 10,000 most abundant clones in each sample. Public T cell clones, which averaged fewer than five per sample, were removed prior to analysis. Tumor-enriched clonotypes and baseline blood-enriched clonotypes were defined as those with an abundance difference of at least 32-fold between compartments. A beta-binomial differential abundance model was used to identify clonotypes that expanded or contracted between blood time points. Tumor-blood repertoire similarity was measured with the Baroni-Urbani and Buser coefficient, and group comparisons used two-tailed Wilcoxon tests in R. The immuneACCESS repertoire file appears here via TCRdb, limited to in-frame rearrangements. These files lack a portion of the clones; in checked studies, under half of the deficit traces to unresolved V genes, and the cause of the others is not known. Clonal size and the V and J genes are those of that table, whereas D and trimming came from the DNA. The sample records 150,000 to 180,000 clones, roughly 87% of which are singletons. Approximately 12% of the sample goes to the ten largest clones.

The V and J ends are trimmed by 0 bases and 4 bases, leaving 11 bases between them. CDR1 and CDR2 were assigned from the germline V gene as SGDLS and YYNGEE. The CDR3, cysteine through phenylalanine, is 15 amino acids long. The only DNA kept is the CDR3, 45 bases in frame from the first base. For this clone: The antigen this receptor binds is unknown. No much larger clone is present one base from it, and per-base qualities are unavailable.

Here the chain combines TRBV9 and TRBJ1-5; no D gene is confidently identified. The material sequenced was blood, taken from a patient whose treatment included radiotherapy and nephrectomy. The clonotype originates from a woman aged 45-65 years with renal cell carcinoma. The encoded CDR3 is CASSVGLRVNQPQHF. The DNA sequence is TGTGCCAGCAGCGTAGGGCTTAGGGTTAATCAGCCCCAGCATTTT.